The clone carrying this T cell receptor (beta chain) has more than one count but fewer than ten. The data were taken from a study of T cells in Graves' hyperthyroidism and ophthalmopathy. Germline V gene sequence: CDR1 LGHNT, CDR2 FRNRAP. V trimming: 7 bases; J trimming: 4 bases; junction bases outside the gene matches: 10. This CDR3 spans 16 amino acids. The source material, RNA transcripts, was used to amplify TCR beta CDR3 regions. An initial round of RT-PCR targeting the TCR CDR3 relied on the HTBI primer set. Via MiXCR, TCRdb re-called the multiplex PCR reads, giving one row per CDR3 protein. This table has approximately 420,000 distinct CDR3 sequences, roughly an eighth appearing once. No progression to ophthalmopathy during 18 months of follow-up defined stable disease. On the basis of clinical symptoms, serum thyroxine and TRAb, thyroid ultrasound and orbital computed tomography, diagnoses were made. Source material for PBMCs was roughly 10 ml fresh peripheral blood.

The chain carries TRBV12-5 and TRBJ2-5, with 12 bases identical to TRBD2. The source of this sequence is a woman between 18 and 30 years old with Graves' hyperthyroidism. The sequenced sample was blood. In DNA, the CDR3 is TGTGCTAGTGCTCCAGGGGCTAGCGGGAGGGCAGAGACCCAGTACTTC. This gives the protein CASAPGASGRAETQYF.